Below are 18 T cell receptor beta chains sequenced from a single sample in a study of Ad26.COV2.S vaccination and SARS-CoV-2 variants. Treatment defined: roughly 20 received Ad26.COV2.S at low or high dose, single or two shots; about five received placebo; per-sample allocation not given. The samples date from day 63 after the first vaccine or placebo injection. TCRdb's table, derived via immunoSEQ multiplex PCR, lists solely in-frame clones and lacks some. This sample has about 320,000 clones; 86% occur once, and the top ten carry around 2%. This material consisted of peripheral blood, taken in a trial of Ad26.COV2.S vaccine versus placebo. All receptors come from a person between 18 and 65 years old who received the Ad26.COV2.S COVID-19 vaccine or a placebo.

The rearrangement joins TRBV21-1 to TRBJ2-3; the D call TRBD2 from the table was never checked on the DNA. TRBV21-1 is labeled a pseudogene. The CDR3 runs to 17 residues. The CDR3 DNA follows: TGTGCCAGCAGCAAAAACGGGCGACGGGGGGGCACAGATACGCAGTATTTT. This gives the protein CASSKNGRRGGTDTQYF.

This chain joins TRBV4-2 and TRBJ2-4, with TRBD2 matching over 16 bases. Germline V gene sequence: CDR1 LGHNA, CDR2 YNFKEQ. The CDR3 consists of 18 residues. J was trimmed by 3 bases and V by 3 bases; bases with no gene match: 5. DNA for the CDR3: TGTGCCAGCAGCCAGGGACTAGCGGGGGGGTCAGACAAAAACATTCAGTACTTC. Amino acid sequence: CASSQGLAGGSDKNIQYF.

J is TRBJ2-3 and V is TRBV11-1; D is unresolved. There are 13 residues in the CDR3. V dropped 2 bases and J dropped 6 bases, with 9 bases sitting between them. The germline V gene encodes CDR1 SGHAT and CDR2 FQDESV (reference sequence). CDR3 sequence: CASSLWVIDTQYF. The CDR3 region has the DNA TGTGCCAGCAGCTTATGGGTCATTGATACGCAGTATTTT.

V usage is TRBV7-9 and J usage is TRBJ2-3; TRBD2 agrees at 9 bases. This CDR3 is 15 amino acids long. CDR1 is SEHNR and CDR2 is FQNEAQ in the germline V gene (reference sequence). V was clipped by 4 bases and J by 4 bases; unmatched bases: 6. In DNA, the CDR3 is TGTGCCAGCAGCTGGCTAGCGGGGTTCCCAGATACGCAGTATTTT. It yields the protein CASSWLAGFPDTQYF.

This clone was counted only a few times. The CDR3 bases are TGTGCCACCAGCAGAGATCGGGAGGACTATGGCTACACCTTC. Translated, it gives CATSRDREDYGYTF. This chain uses TRBV15 with TRBJ1-2; D unclear. The CDR3 has 14 amino acids. Trimming removed 0 bases at V and 3 bases at J, with 8 bases between. Germline lookup yields CDR1 LNHNV and CDR2 YYDKDF (reference sequence). Using reference TRBV15 and TRBJ1-2 for the parts outside the CDR3, the full variable domain is DAMVIQNPRYQVTQFGKPVTLSCSQTLNHNVMYWYQQKSSQAPKLLFHYYDKDFNNEADTPDNFQSRRPNTSFCFLDIRSPGLGDTAMYLCATSRDREDYGYTFGSGTRLTVV.

The chain couples TRBV6-4 to TRBJ2-1, with 8 nucleotides matching TRBD1. CDR3 length: 15 residues. CDR1 MRHNA and CDR2 SNTAGT come from the germline V gene. V shed 6 bases, J shed 3 bases, and the junction held 7 bases outside the gene matches. The CDR3 bases are TGTGCCAGCAGGAGACAGGGGACTTACTACAATGAGCAGTTCTTC. The encoded protein is CASRRQGTYYNEQFF.

V is TRBV7-2 and J is TRBJ1-4; 10 bases are a match to TRBD1. The junction had 4 bases not matched to a gene; V was cut back by 5 bases and J by 7 bases. Germline V gene lookup returns CDR1 SGHTA and CDR2 FQGNSA. This CDR3 spans 14 amino acids. The CDR3 region is CASSPDRGPEKLFF. DNA of the CDR3: TGTGCCAGCAGCCCCGACAGGGGGCCTGAAAAACTGTTTTTT.

The rearrangement links TRBV9 to TRBJ1-6; TRBD1 agrees at 8 bases. Germline V gene sequence: CDR1 SGDLS, CDR2 YYNGEE. This CDR3 is built from 13 residues. The ends lost 1 base at V and 9 bases at J; junction bases unmatched: 0. The CDR3 DNA is TGTGCCAGCAGCGTACAGGGGGCTTCACCCCTCCACTTT. This encodes CASSVQGASPLHF.

The chain joins TRBV7-2 to TRBJ2-2; 9 bases are shared with TRBD1. This CDR3 is 16 amino acids long. V gave up 6 bases and J gave up 6 bases; unmatched junction bases: 11. Germline V gene data show CDR1 as SGHTA and CDR2 as FQGNSA. CDR3 sequence reads: CASRRGGTGFAGELFF. For the CDR3, the DNA is TGTGCCAGCAGAAGGGGCGGGACAGGGTTCGCCGGGGAGCTGTTTTTT.

A word on this clone: Other nucleotide sequences in the sample specify the same CDR3. The gene calls are TRBV19 and TRBJ1-2; 8 bases agree with TRBD1. CDR1 is LNHDA and CDR2 is SQIVND in the germline V gene (reference sequence). The trim removed 5 bases at V and 4 bases at J, leaving 6 bases unmatched. This CDR3 spans 14 amino acids. CDR3 region: CASSPRTGSYGYTF. The CDR3 DNA is TGTGCCAGTAGTCCCAGGACAGGGAGCTATGGCTACACCTTC.

This clone was observed a few times. The CDR3 is CASSETNTEAFF. CDR3 nucleotide sequence: TGTGCCAGCAGTGAAACGAACACTGAAGCTTTCTTT. The V gene is TRBV6-1, the J gene TRBJ1-1; D unclear. This CDR3 contains 12 residues. Germline V gene lookup returns CDR1 MNHNS and CDR2 SASEGT. Trimming stripped 2 bases from V and 1 base from J, with 2 bases between.

The rearrangement uses TRBV30 and TRBJ2-2; 14 bases match TRBD2. The CDR3 covers 18 residues. The V segment lost 3 bases and the J segment 4 bases; nucleotides outside the gene matches: 10. The V gene's germline CDR1 is GTSNPN and CDR2 SVGIG (reference sequence). CDR3 coding DNA: TGTGCCTGGAGGCGTCCGGGACTAGCGGGGGACAGCACCGGGGAGCTGTTTTTT. Residues: CAWRRPGLAGDSTGELFF.

The gene calls are TRBV19 and TRBJ1-1; D is uncertain. CDR1 and CDR2 (germline): LNHDA, SQIVND (reference sequence). Trimming removed 4 bases at V and 6 bases at J, with 9 bases between. The CDR3 length is 12 residues. CDR3 nucleotides: TGTGCCAGTAGTAAGTTTAGGGCTGAAGCTTTCTTT. Protein: CASSKFRAEAFF.

The chain uses TRBV5-4 and TRBJ1-2, with TRBD1 matching 10 bases. The junction had 14 bases not matched to a gene; V was cut back by 4 bases and J by 8 bases. The CDR3 runs to 16 residues. Germline CDR1 SGHNT, CDR2 YYREEE (reference sequence). Here the CDR3 reads CASSPGTGEAFLGYTF. The DNA for the CDR3 is TGTGCCAGCAGCCCGGGGACAGGGGAGGCATTTTTAGGCTACACCTTC.

This chain joins TRBV5-1 and TRBJ2-5; no reliable D call. The CDR3 consists of 14 residues. With 7 bases removed from V and 2 bases from J, the gap between germline ends came to 15 bases. Germline V gene lookup returns CDR1 SGHRS and CDR2 YFSETQ. The CDR3 region is CASAWQALQETQYF. For the CDR3, the DNA is TGCGCCAGCGCCTGGCAGGCGTTGCAAGAGACCCAGTACTTC.

The chain employs TRBV15 and TRBJ2-1; D unclear. Per germline, CDR1 LNHNV and CDR2 YYDKDF (reference sequence). V shed 0 bases and J shed 6 bases, with 6 bases lying between them. CDR3 length: 13 amino acids. This CDR3 reads CATSRDRFNEQFF. The CDR3 DNA reads TGTGCCACCAGCAGAGATAGGTTCAATGAGCAGTTCTTC.

V is TRBV24-1 and J is TRBJ1-4; the D gene is possibly TRBD1 (5 bases). The germline gives CDR1 KGHDR, CDR2 SFDVKD. Trimming shortened V by 7 bases and J by 8 bases, and 28 bases separated the two germline ends. The CDR3 is 18 amino acids. CDR3 nucleotides: TGTGCCACCAGCAGTGATTTGGGGACTTACCAAATACGGGAAAAACTGTTTTTT. Amino acid sequence: CATSSDLGTYQIREKLFF.

Remarks on this clone: Germline and junction disagree at one end, which may indicate a read error. This chain uses TRBV7-9 with TRBJ1-1, with D uncertain. Germline assignment: CDR1 SEHNR and CDR2 FQNEAQ (reference sequence). The length of the CDR3 is 11 residues. CDR3 region: CASSLAGEAFF. CDR3 bases: TGTGCCAGCAGCCTAGCTGGGGAAGCTTTCTTT.